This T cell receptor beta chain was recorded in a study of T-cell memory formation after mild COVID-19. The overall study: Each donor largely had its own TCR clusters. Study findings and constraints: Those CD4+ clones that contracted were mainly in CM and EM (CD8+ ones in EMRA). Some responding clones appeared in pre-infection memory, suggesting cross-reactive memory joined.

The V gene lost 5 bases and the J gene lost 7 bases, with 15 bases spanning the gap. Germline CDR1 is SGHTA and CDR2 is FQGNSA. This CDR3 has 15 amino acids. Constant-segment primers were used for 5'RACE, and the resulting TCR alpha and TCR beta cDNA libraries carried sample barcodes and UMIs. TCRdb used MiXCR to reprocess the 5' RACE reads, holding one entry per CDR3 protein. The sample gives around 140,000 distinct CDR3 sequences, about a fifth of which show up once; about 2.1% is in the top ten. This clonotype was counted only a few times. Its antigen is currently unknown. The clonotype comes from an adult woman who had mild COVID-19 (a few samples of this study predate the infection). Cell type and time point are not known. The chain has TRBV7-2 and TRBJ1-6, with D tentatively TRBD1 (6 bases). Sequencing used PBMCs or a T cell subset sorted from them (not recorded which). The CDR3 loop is CASSRNRVTNSPLHF. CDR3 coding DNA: TGTGCCAGCAGCAGAAACAGGGTAACGAATTCACCCCTCCACTTT.